This TCR beta chain stems from a study of shared clonotypes between healthy human individuals. Libraries were prepared by immunoSEQ multiplex PCR; TCRdb keeps only in-frame clonotypes and omits some of them. This sample carries over a million clones, more than 95% of them seen once, and the ten largest clones take roughly 1.2%. With 3 bases clipped from V and 8 bases from J, the junction kept 2 bases outside the gene matches. CDR1 and CDR2 from the germline V gene are LGHNA and YSLEER. There are 13 residues in the CDR3. Concerning this clone itself: Its antigen remains unidentified.

Regarding the study as a whole: Across a few donors, naive CD4 shared roughly 5%, naive CD8 over 3%, memory CD4 roughly 2.4%, memory CD8 about 0.4%.

The TCR originated in a man aged 25-45 years in good health. The chain has TRBV4-3 and TRBJ1-2; TRBD1 aligns across 11 bases. The sequenced material came from naive CD4+ T cells sorted from blood. Subset indicated: CD45RA+ positively selected. The CDR3 protein is CASSQRTGGGYTF. Here the CDR3 DNA reads TGCGCCAGCAGCCAGAGGACAGGGGGCGGCTACACCTTC.